Shown below are 26 T cell receptor beta chains from a single sample sequenced in a study of response to subunit inactivated influenza vaccine. TCRdb recomputed calls from the RT-PCR reads with MiXCR, one row per CDR3 protein. This table holds approximately 530,000 distinct CDR3 sequences, under 8.5% found once. Material: PBMCs from blood, obtained less than 30 months after vaccination. These receptors were collected from a man in his fifties or sixties who received an inactivated influenza vaccine.

This clonotype came up many times. The V and J genes are TRBV7-2 and TRBJ1-3; D uncertain. The V end was cut by 6 bases, the J end by 2 bases, with 8 bases between. Germline CDR1 reads SGHTA; CDR2 reads FQGNSA. The CDR3 is 13 amino acids. This CDR3 is CASRRPPGNTIYF. Here the CDR3 DNA reads TGTGCCAGCAGACGGCCCCCTGGAAACACCATATATTTT.

This clonotype occurred a few times. The chain combines TRBV5-1 with TRBJ2-3, with 8 bases lining up with TRBD2. Germline V CDR1 and CDR2: SGHRS, YFSETQ. V lost 4 bases, J lost 0 bases, and 4 bases stayed unmatched. The CDR3 is 15 residues long. The DNA of the CDR3 is TGCGCCAGCAGCACCGGACTAGCCAGCACAGATACGCAGTATTTT. This sequence encodes CASSTGLASTDTQYF.

This clonotype was recorded a few times. This chain joins TRBV12-3 or TRBV12-4 and TRBJ1-5, with 7 positions matching TRBD1. The CDR3 covers 17 residues. Trimming removed 2 bases from V and 1 base from J; junction bases left unmatched: 8. CDR3 residues: CASSLTGASRSNQPQHF. The CDR3 DNA reads TGTGCCAGCAGTTTAACAGGGGCCTCGAGGAGCAATCAGCCCCAGCATTTT.

This clonotype occurred many times. The genes are TRBV11-2 and TRBJ2-3; D is uncertain. The germline V gene has CDR1 SGHAT and CDR2 FQNNGV. The CDR3 is 16 amino acids. V shed 5 bases and J shed 2 bases, with 17 bases lying between them. The CDR3 sequence is CASSTPQGRVTDTQYF. The CDR3 nucleotides are TGTGCCAGCAGCACCCCGCAAGGCCGCGTCACAGATACGCAGTATTTT.

This sequence joins TRBV3-1 and TRBJ2-7; 10 bases are a match to TRBD2. Germline V lookup: CDR1 LGHDT, CDR2 YNNKEL (reference sequence). J was trimmed by 5 bases and V by 7 bases; bases with no gene match: 8. The CDR3 is 14 amino acids. CDR3 region: CASTSGRGNNEQYF. The CDR3 DNA reads TGTGCCAGCACAAGCGGGAGGGGGAATAACGAGCAGTACTTC.

The chain employs TRBV13 and TRBJ2-1, with 7 bases that match TRBD1. From germline, CDR1 is PRHDT and CDR2 FYEKMQ (reference sequence). CDR3 length: 16 residues. V lost 4 bases to trimming and J lost 2 bases; unmatched junction nucleotides: 8. CDR3 in DNA: TGTGCCAGCAGCTCCGGCCGACAGGGACCCTACAATGAGCAGTTCTTC. As protein: CASSSGRQGPYNEQFF.

This clonotype was counted ten times or more. The chain uses TRBV6-5 and TRBJ2-1; 11 bases match TRBD2. The CDR3 is made up of 17 amino acids. Germline lookup yields CDR1 MNHEY and CDR2 SVGAGI. Unmatched junction bases numbered 2, after V lost 0 bases and J lost 1 base. The CDR3 here is CASSYSRLAGSYNEQFF. The CDR3 DNA reads as TGTGCCAGCAGTTACTCCAGACTAGCGGGATCCTACAATGAGCAGTTCTTC.

The J gene is TRBJ2-1, the V gene TRBV15; D gene ambiguous. CDR1 is LNHNV and CDR2 is YYDKDF in the germline V gene (reference sequence). CDR3 length equals 13 residues. The V gene lost 1 base and the J gene lost 8 bases, with 9 bases spanning the gap. CDR3 sequence: CATSRAHPHEQFF. In nucleotides, the CDR3 is TGTGCCACCAGCAGAGCGCACCCCCATGAGCAGTTCTTC.

On this clonotype itself: A read error may account for a junction end that differs from germline. The CDR3 DNA follows: TGTGCCAGCAGTTTATCCCCGCTAAGAATTAGCGATCAGCCCCAGCATTTT. It codes for CASSLSPLRISDQPQHF. The J gene is TRBJ1-5, the V gene TRBV12-3 or TRBV12-4; D gene unclear. CDR3 length: 17 residues.

The sample holds a few counts of this clonotype. This rearrangement joins TRBV15 to TRBJ2-7; a possible D gene is TRBD2 (5 bases). This CDR3 is built from 14 residues. The germline V gene has CDR1 LNHNV and CDR2 YYDKDF (reference sequence). V was trimmed by 3 bases and J by 3 bases, leaving 12 bases between them. DNA of the CDR3: TGTGCCACCAGCAGGACAAGCGGCTTCTACGAGCAGTACTTC. It translates to CATSRTSGFYEQYF.

The chain combines TRBV6-2 or TRBV6-3 with TRBJ2-5; no clear D gene. Per the germline V gene, CDR1 is MNHEY and CDR2 is SVGEGT. The CDR3 covers 13 residues. V was cut by 7 bases and J by 5 bases, with 14 bases left in between. The CDR3 DNA follows: TGTGCCAGCACTGGCGGACCGGAGGAGACCCAGTACTTC. It codes for CASTGGPEETQYF.

This clonotype was found a few times. V gene TRBV7-6 combines with J gene TRBJ2-2; D might be TRBD1 or TRBD2, each matching 6 bases. The CDR3 is 14 amino acids. Looked up from germline, CDR1 is SGHVS and CDR2 is FNYEAQ. Between the trimmed V and J ends, which lost 5 bases and 9 bases, there was a span of 16 bases. The CDR3 here is CASSISQGRRELFF. Here the CDR3 DNA reads TGTGCCAGCAGCATAAGTCAGGGGAGGAGGGAGCTGTTTTTT.

This clonotype was recorded a few times. The gene calls are TRBV20-1 and TRBJ2-5; weak D call: TRBD2 (6 bases). The V and J ends lost 4 bases and 4 bases respectively, with 13 bases between them. This CDR3 is built from 13 residues. Germline V gene data show CDR1 as DFQATT and CDR2 as SNEGSKA (reference sequence). This chain's CDR3 is CSATGTPPETQYF. The CDR3 DNA sequence: TGCAGTGCTACAGGGACTCCCCCAGAGACCCAGTACTTC.

This clonotype was counted between two and nine times. This rearrangement joins TRBV28 to TRBJ2-3, with D tentatively TRBD2 (5 bases). The germline CDR1 and CDR2 sequences are MDHEN and SYDVKM. The CDR3 is 13 residues long. V was pared by 5 bases and J by 8 bases, with 14 bases between. The CDR3 DNA sequence: TGTGCCAGCAGTACTGGAGGCCGGGGTACGCAGTATTTT. This translates into CASSTGGRGTQYF.

The chain couples TRBV5-1 to TRBJ1-3; D perhaps matches TRBD1 (5 bases). The V and J ends lost 0 bases and 4 bases respectively, with 14 bases between them. CDR1 and CDR2 from the germline V gene are SGHRS and YFSETQ. This CDR3 has 16 residues. CDR3 DNA sequence: TGCGCCAGCAGCTTGGCTGGGACCGGACGGGGAAACACCATATATTTT. Translating it yields CASSLAGTGRGNTIYF. Full variable domain (remainder filled in from reference TRBV5-1 and TRBJ1-3): KAGVTQTPRYLIKTRGQQVTLSCSPISGHRSVSWYQQTPGQGLQFLFEYFSETQRNKGNFPGRFSGRQFSNSRSEMNVSTLELGDSALYLCASSLAGTGRGNTIYFGEGSWLTVV.

The genes are TRBV2 and TRBJ2-3; tentatively, D is TRBD1 (6 bases). There are 15 residues in the CDR3. In germline, CDR1 is SNHLY, CDR2 FYNNEI. V was cut by 10 bases and J by 0 bases, with 17 bases left in between. Written as DNA, the CDR3 is TGTGCCACCAAAACCGGGACAACTAGCACAGATACGCAGTATTTT. This encodes CATKTGTTSTDTQYF.

This clonotype was observed a handful of times. The chain recombines TRBV11-1 with TRBJ2-3, with D perhaps TRBD2 (5 bases). Germline V gene data show CDR1 as SGHAT and CDR2 as FQDESV (reference sequence). V gave up 3 bases and J gave up 3 bases, with 22 bases separating them. The CDR3 loop spans 18 amino acids. Here the CDR3 reads CASSFPSSGFVLTDTQYF. CDR3 bases: TGTGCCAGCAGCTTCCCCTCATCGGGGTTCGTCCTTACAGATACGCAGTATTTT.

This clonotype has a count of ten or more. V is TRBV4-3 and J is TRBJ1-5, with no clear D. This CDR3 contains 13 residues. Germline V lookup: CDR1 LGHNA, CDR2 YSLEER. V lost 0 bases to trimming and J lost 4 bases, with 4 bases between them. CDR3 residues: CASSQDQNQPQHF. The DNA of the CDR3 is TGCGCCAGCAGCCAAGATCAAAATCAGCCCCAGCATTTT.

In this sample, this clonotype turned up a few times. V and J are TRBV6-5 and TRBJ2-7, with 10 bases matching TRBD2. The germline V gene has CDR1 MNHEY and CDR2 SVGAGI. Unmatched junction bases numbered 2, after V lost 0 bases and J lost 0 bases. This CDR3 comprises 16 residues. DNA of the CDR3: TGTGCCAGCAGTTACTCAGGACTAGCGGCCTCCTACGAGCAGTACTTC. Translation gives CASSYSGLAASYEQYF.

This clonotype was seen a handful of times. The V and J genes are TRBV10-3 and TRBJ2-7, with TRBD2 matching over 10 bases. Germline loops: CDR1 ENHRY, CDR2 SYGVKD. CDR3 size: 15 residues. Unmatched junction bases numbered 5, after V lost 6 bases and J lost 0 bases. The CDR3 nucleotides read TGTGCCATCAGGCCGGGACTAGCGACCTCCTACGAGCAGTACTTC. This translates into CAIRPGLATSYEQYF.

This clonotype was detected a few times. V gene TRBV20-1 combines with J gene TRBJ2-3; D may be TRBD2 (5 bases). From germline, CDR1 is DFQATT and CDR2 SNEGSKA (reference sequence). The CDR3 consists of 14 residues. The V end was cut by 3 bases, the J end by 2 bases, with 12 bases between. CDR3 region: CSASEGSFTDTQYF. The CDR3 DNA sequence: TGCAGTGCTAGCGAGGGTAGTTTCACAGATACGCAGTATTTT.

This clonotype showed up many times. The chain recombines TRBV11-2 with TRBJ2-2, with D unclear. Germline CDR1 is SGHAT and CDR2 is FQNNGV. CDR3 length equals 14 residues. The germline V and J ends were trimmed by 1 base and 5 bases, with 8 bases remaining between them. CDR3: CASSLVQTTGELFF. CDR3 nucleotide sequence: TGTGCCAGCAGCTTAGTACAGACAACCGGGGAGCTGTTTTTT.

The sample holds many counts of this clonotype. The chain has TRBV12-3 or TRBV12-4 and TRBJ2-4; TRBD2 is a possible D gene (6 bases). The CDR3 runs 14 residues. Trimming left V 2 bases short and J 8 bases short, with 13 bases between. The CDR3 sequence: CASSLSGGVDIQYF. CDR3 sequence (DNA): TGTGCCAGCAGTTTAAGTGGAGGGGTGGACATTCAGTACTTC.

This clonotype was seen at least ten times. The chain couples TRBV10-3 to TRBJ2-5; 9 bases line up with TRBD1. The CDR3 contains 14 residues. Germline assignment: CDR1 ENHRY and CDR2 SYGVKD. Losses at the gene ends were 6 bases for V and 4 bases for J; bases not matched to a gene: 6. CDR3 sequence: CAIRTTGGRETQYF. DNA for the CDR3: TGTGCCATCAGGACTACAGGGGGCCGAGAGACCCAGTACTTC.

V usage is TRBV28 and J usage is TRBJ2-3, with 9 bases that match TRBD2. The germline V gene has CDR1 MDHEN and CDR2 SYDVKM. Germline trimming cut 4 bases from V and 10 bases from J; bases unmatched to any gene: 3. The CDR3 runs 12 residues. In DNA, the CDR3 is TGTGCCAGCAGTTCTACTAGCGGGTCGCAGTATTTT. It translates to CASSSTSGSQYF.

This clonotype was seen a few times. This chain links TRBV24-1 with TRBJ2-1; TRBD2 might be the D (6 bases). V dropped 0 bases and J dropped 8 bases, with 13 bases sitting between them. Germline loops: CDR1 KGHDR, CDR2 SFDVKD. The CDR3 has 15 residues. CDR3: CATSDLGGTGDEQFF. CDR3 coding DNA: TGTGCCACCAGTGATTTGGGAGGGACCGGGGATGAGCAGTTCTTC.